A single sample gave rise to the 8 T cell receptor beta chains below, sequenced in a study of CD8 T cells in ankylosing spondylitis. MiXCR was run by TCRdb on the 5' RACE reads, yielding one entry per CDR3 protein. The sample has around 130,000 distinct CDR3 sequences; around 7% are singletons. Sequenced: blood, either unsorted or a sorted T cell fraction (not recorded which). These receptors were taken from a male donor with ankylosing spondylitis or in good health (not recorded which).

This clonotype has a handful of counts. The chain carries TRBV7-8 and TRBJ1-1, with D hard to call. V lost 0 bases, J lost 4 bases, and 9 bases lay in between. CDR3 length: 14 residues. Per the germline V gene, CDR1 is SGHVS and CDR2 is FQNEAQ. CDR3 amino acids: CASSLARQSTEAFF. DNA of the CDR3: TGTGCCAGCAGCTTAGCGCGGCAGTCCACTGAAGCTTTCTTT.

This clonotype was seen ten or more times. The gene calls are TRBV7-9 and TRBJ2-2, with TRBD1 as a possible D gene (6 bases). Germline CDR1 SEHNR, CDR2 FQNEAQ (reference sequence). Trimming stripped 3 bases from V and 1 base from J, with 9 bases between. This CDR3 has 15 amino acids. CDR3 sequence (DNA): TGTGCCAGCAGCTTCCCAGGGGTGAACACCGGGGAGCTGTTTTTT. Translating gives CASSFPGVNTGELFF.

This clonotype came up many times. V gene TRBV20-1 combines with J gene TRBJ2-1, with D unclear. Trimming took 1 base from V and 0 from J, leaving 7 bases between them. This CDR3 has 14 amino acids. Germline V gives CDR1 DFQATT, CDR2 SNEGSKA (reference sequence). The CDR3 region is CSARGPNSYNEQFF. Written as DNA, the CDR3 is TGCAGTGCTAGAGGCCCCAACTCCTACAATGAGCAGTTCTTC.

This clonotype was observed many times. Written as DNA, the CDR3 is TGTGCCAGCAGTTTCCGGCTAGAAGTCAATGAGCAGTTCTTC. Its protein is CASSFRLEVNEQFF. The rearrangement uses TRBV12-3 or TRBV12-4 and TRBJ2-1, with D unresolved. The CDR3 is made up of 14 amino acids. Trimming left V 3 bases short and J 6 bases short, with 12 bases between.

This clonotype appeared many times. This chain connects TRBV20-1 to TRBJ2-3; perhaps TRBD1 as D (5 bases). This CDR3 region has 19 residues. With 0 bases removed from V and 5 bases from J, the gap between germline ends came to 27 bases. In germline, CDR1 is DFQATT, CDR2 SNEGSKA (reference sequence). The CDR3 protein is CSARDETGAFSGFVDTQYF. The CDR3 DNA reads TGCAGTGCTAGAGATGAGACTGGGGCTTTCTCAGGTTTCGTAGATACGCAGTATTTT.

This clonotype was seen ten or more times. The V gene is TRBV5-5, the J gene TRBJ2-7; tentatively, D is TRBD1 or TRBD2 (5 bases each). Trimming took 2 bases from V and 2 from J, leaving 17 bases between them. The CDR3 is 16 residues long. Per the germline V gene, CDR1 is SGHKS and CDR2 is YYEKEE (reference sequence). CDR3 nucleotide sequence: TGTGCCAGCAGCTTAAGCCGGGACCCCAACCCCTACGAGCAGTACTTC. Its protein is CASSLSRDPNPYEQYF.

The rearrangement joins TRBV5-1 to TRBJ1-5; possibly TRBD1 for D (6 bases). Germline assignment: CDR1 SGHRS and CDR2 YFSETQ. The CDR3 has 17 residues. The V and J ends lost 4 bases and 0 bases respectively, with 17 bases between them. CDR3 loop: CASSPGTTIDSNQPQHF. In DNA form, the CDR3 reads TGCGCCAGCAGCCCTGGGACAACTATCGATAGCAATCAGCCCCAGCATTTT.

This clonotype was found many times. The rearrangement links TRBV7-9 to TRBJ1-6; TRBD1 matches at 8 bases. Unmatched junction bases numbered 8, after V lost 5 bases and J lost 11 bases. CDR3 size: 14 residues. From germline, CDR1 is SEHNR and CDR2 FQNEAQ (reference sequence). CDR3 coding DNA: TGTGCCAGCAGCCCCCCGGACAGGGTGGCACCCCTCCACTTT. It codes for CASSPPDRVAPLHF.